One sample yielded the 5 T cell receptor beta chains listed below, sequenced in a study of T cells in Graves' hyperthyroidism and ophthalmopathy. From RNA transcripts, TCR beta CDR3 regions were amplified. The TCR CDR3 was amplified in a first-round RT-PCR using the HTBI primer set. From the multiplex PCR reads, TCRdb called clonotypes with MiXCR, one entry per CDR3 protein. The sample comprises hundreds of thousands of distinct CDR3 sequences, roughly 15% of which are singletons, and approximately 13% rests with the top ten. Source material: blood. Every receptor here comes from a man aged 18 to 35 with Graves' ophthalmopathy.

This clonotype was counted many times. The V call is TRBV2, the J call TRBJ2-1, with D maybe TRBD1 (6 bases). Trimming removed 9 bases at V and 2 bases at J, with 11 bases between. The CDR3 has 13 amino acids. Germline V lookup: CDR1 SNHLY, CDR2 FYNNEI. The CDR3 coding sequence is TGTGCCAGTTGGGACACTACCTACAATGAGCAGTTCTTC. Translating gives CASWDTTYNEQFF.

This clonotype was found many times. The chain links TRBV5-1 to TRBJ2-1, with D perhaps TRBD2 (7 bases). The CDR3 spans 15 residues. The V gene's germline CDR1 is SGHRS and CDR2 YFSETQ. Trimming took off 3 bases at V and 5 bases at J, with 15 bases between the two ends. CDR3 bases: TGCGCCAGCAGCTGGACGGCGGGGGCCAACAATGAGCAGTTCTTC. Amino acids: CASSWTAGANNEQFF.

A single count supports this clonotype. A clone one base away is much larger, so this may be a read error. The chain is built from TRBV20-1 and TRBJ2-1; 11 nucleotides align to TRBD2. CDR1 is DFQATT, CDR2 SNEGSKA, per germline (reference sequence). Losses at the gene ends were 6 bases for V and 8 bases for J; bases not matched to a gene: 12. The CDR3 sequence is 15 residues long. CDR3 protein: CSATTTSGSHDEQFF. The CDR3 coding sequence is TGCAGTGCCACCACCACTAGCGGGAGTCATGATGAGCAGTTCTTC.

This clonotype appeared a few times. The chain is built from TRBV20-1 and TRBJ2-3, with D tentatively TRBD1 (5 bases). This CDR3 comprises 14 residues. V lost 5 bases, J lost 5 bases, and 17 bases lay in between. Germline values: CDR1 DFQATT, CDR2 SNEGSKA (reference sequence). The CDR3 here is CSAPRGPQGDTQYF. The CDR3 DNA follows: TGCAGTGCTCCCCGTGGGCCTCAGGGAGATACGCAGTATTTT.

The V gene is TRBV27, the J gene TRBJ2-1, with D maybe TRBD2 (6 bases). Germline assignment: CDR1 MNHEY and CDR2 SMNVEV (reference sequence). The CDR3 is 19 amino acids. V lost 5 bases, J lost 6 bases, and 29 bases lay in between. The CDR3 sequence is CASSVRRLAGKGRPNEQFF. CDR3 in DNA: TGTGCCAGCAGTGTTCGAAGACTGGCGGGAAAGGGGAGACCCAATGAGCAGTTCTTC.